Sequencing of this TCR beta chain was carried out in a study of blood T cell repertoires in COVID-19. Study overall: PBMCs, B-cell-depleted T cells, or T cells were the source of the cDNA or gDNA that made up the material.

The CDR3 runs to 19 residues. Germline V lookup: CDR1 SGHTA, CDR2 FQGNSA. Germline trimming cut 2 bases from V and 2 bases from J; bases unmatched to any gene: 14. Individuals aged roughly 18 to 90 years were recruited from 24 US areas. The study assigned cohorts using participant-reported clinical history. Measured with immunoSEQ multiplex PCR; TCRdb has only the in-frame clones, and not every one. The sample records 210,000 or so clones, about 84% being singletons. Sequenced: PBMCs or T cells enriched from blood (not recorded which). The chain employs TRBV7-2 and TRBJ1-5, with TRBD1 matching 8 bases. The source is a young man with acute COVID-19. CDR3 DNA sequence: TGTGCCAGCAGCTTAAACTTCGGCCGACAGGGGACGGGCAATCAGCCCCAGCATTTT. Translation: CASSLNFGRQGTGNQPQHF.